A selection of T cell receptor beta chains follows, all from one sample in a study of blood T cell repertoires in COVID-19. Sequenced by immunoSEQ multiplex PCR; TCRdb stores in-frame clones only, minus some. The table has hundreds of thousands of clones, just under 85% seen once. The sequencing sample was made of peripheral blood. These receptors were collected from an elderly woman with acute or convalescent COVID-19. CDR3s include the opening cysteine and the closing phenylalanine or tryptophan. The order of the fields is D gene, clone size, V gene, J gene, CDR3 protein, CDR3 DNA. The D gene is left open where the match is weak. Some rows have no size entry. The others give once, few or many, or a class for an expanded clone.

NA,NA,TRBV6-5,TRBJ1-2,CASRSTGYYGYTF,TGTGCCAGCAGATCTACAGGGTACTATGGCTACACCTTC
TRBD1,NA,TRBV28,TRBJ2-4,CASRGYMTGSDIQYF,TGTGCCAGCAGGGGATACATGACAGGGTCCGACATTCAGTACTTC
NA,NA,TRBV3-1/TRBV3-2,TRBJ1-1,CASSQYFQGTNTEAFF,TGTGCCAGCAGCCAATACTTCCAGGGGACGAACACTGAAGCTTTCTTT
TRBD1,NA,TRBV3-1/TRBV3-2,TRBJ2-2,CASSRKGTGGPGELFF,TGTGCCAGCAGCCGGAAGGGGACAGGGGGACCCGGGGAGCTGTTTTTT
NA,once,TRBV2,TRBJ2-3,CASSEAGGDTQYF,TGTGCCAGCAGTGAGGCAGGGGGGGATACGCAGTATTTT
NA,NA,TRBV6-1,TRBJ1-2,CASSEGGLGYGGYTF,TGTGCCAGCAGTGAAGGCGGGTTGGGTTACGGTGGCTACACCTTC
NA,NA,TRBV18,TRBJ2-2,CASSGSLTGVITGELFF,TGTGCCAGCTCAGGGAGCCTGACGGGGGTTATCACCGGGGAGCTGTTTTTT
NA,NA,TRBV6-5,TRBJ1-3,CASSYTPGGNTIYF,TGTGCCAGCAGTTACACCCCGGGGGGAAACACCATATATTTT
TRBD2,NA,TRBV4-2,TRBJ2-1,CASSQDPSGGSYNEQFF,TGTGCCAGCAGCCAAGATCCGAGCGGGGGCTCCTACAATGAGCAGTTCTTC
NA,NA,TRBV10-3,TRBJ2-4,CAISDGGTGKNIQYF,TGTGCCATCAGTGATGGTGGTACAGGAAAAAACATTCAGTACTTC
TRBD1,NA,TRBV19,TRBJ1-1,CASSITRTGMNTEAFF,TGTGCCAGTAGTATTACCCGGACAGGGATGAACACTGAAGCTTTCTTT
NA,NA,TRBV12-3/TRBV12-4,TRBJ1-6,CASSLGGVIVHF,TGTGCCAGCAGTTTGGGGGGGGTAATAGTCCACTTT
NA,NA,TRBV15,TRBJ2-7,CATSRVRVGEQYF,TGTGCCACCAGCAGAGTCAGGGTGGGGGAGCAGTACTTC
TRBD1,NA,TRBV4-2,TRBJ1-1,CASSLGQGGIWNTEAFF,TGTGCCAGCAGCCTGGGACAGGGGGGTATTTGGAACACTGAAGCTTTCTTT
NA,once,TRBV5-4,TRBJ2-1,CASSLGQGRSYNEQFF,TGTGCCAGCAGCTTGGGTCAGGGCCGCTCCTACAATGAGCAGTTCTTC
TRBD1,NA,TRBV5-1,TRBJ1-1,CASSAPDRPNTEAFF,TGCGCCAGCAGCGCCCCGGACAGGCCGAACACTGAAGCTTTCTTT
TRBD2,once,TRBV5-1,TRBJ2-7,CASSGGLAGGLLYEQYF,TGCGCCAGCAGCGGCGGACTAGCGGGGGGACTTCTCTACGAGCAGTACTTC
NA,NA,TRBV5-1,TRBJ1-1,CASSLGVTDEAFF,TGCGCCAGCAGCTTGGGAGTGACAGACGAAGCTTTCTTT